Listed below are T cell receptor beta chains from one sample, sequenced in a study of OX40 agonist ivuxolimab in advanced cancers. Profiling relied on immunoSEQ multiplex PCR, and the TCRdb table lists in-frame clones only, not all of them. Among around 94,000 clones listed, more than 85% were seen once. Sequencing was performed on CD4+ or CD8+ T cells sorted from blood, taken in a trial of the OX40 agonist ivuxolimab. The receptor source for this set is an adult with an advanced solid tumor such as melanoma, head and neck, liver or kidney cancer. Each CDR3 is given with its conserved first and last residue. A D gene is named only where the DNA matches it firmly. A clone size is listed for some rows: how often the clone was seen (once, few, many), or a class if it is expanded.

V	size	J	length	D	DNA	CDR3
TRBV5-1	once	TRBJ2-1	14	NA	TGCGCCAGCAGCTCGGGACTCTCCAGGAATGAGCAGTTCTTC	CASSSGLSRNEQFF
TRBV13	NA	TRBJ2-1	16	TRBD1	TGTGCCAGCAGCTCCTATACAGACAGGGGGGGCAATGAGCAGTTCTTC	CASSSYTDRGGNEQFF
TRBV27	once	TRBJ2-7	13	NA	TGTGCCAGCAGTTTCGGCCGAACCTACGAGCAGTACTTC	CASSFGRTYEQYF
TRBV25-1	once	TRBJ1-2	17	TRBD1	TGTGCCAGCAGTGAATTTTCCTCCGGGACAGGGGGGAGTGGCTACACCTTC	CASSEFSSGTGGSGYTF
TRBV4-1	once	TRBJ2-7	12	NA	TGCGCCAGCAGCCTACAGGGCTACGAGCAGTACTTC	CASSLQGYEQYF
TRBV7-9	NA	TRBJ2-3	14	NA	TGTGCCAGCAGCTTTGTTAGTCGCACAGATACGCAGTATTTT	CASSFVSRTDTQYF
TRBV5-6	NA	TRBJ1-5	12	NA	TGTGCCAGCAGCTCCGCGGATCAGCCCCAGCATTTT	CASSSADQPQHF
TRBV12-5	NA	TRBJ2-5	14	NA	TGTGCTAGTGGTTCCGGGACCTCGGGGGAGACCCAGTACTTC	CASGSGTSGETQYF
TRBV2	NA	TRBJ2-2	17	TRBD2	TGTGCCAGCAGGGTGTCAACTAGCGGGAGAGACACCGGGGAGCTGTTTTTT	CASRVSTSGRDTGELFF
TRBV21-1	NA	TRBJ1-2	14	NA	TGTGCCAGCAGCAAAGAGCGCACGGTCTATGGCTACACCTTC	CASSKERTVYGYTF
TRBV7-6	NA	TRBJ1-5	15	NA	TGTGCCAGCAGCTTAGATGCGCGGTCCAATCAGCCCCAGCATTTT	CASSLDARSNQPQHF
TRBV29-1	NA	TRBJ2-1	13	TRBD1	TGCAGCGTTGAGAAAGGACAGGGCTATGAGCAGTTCTTC	CSVEKGQGYEQFF
TRBV29-1	NA	TRBJ1-4	13	NA	TGCAGCGTTATGGAAACAACTAATGAAAAACTGTTTTTT	CSVMETTNEKLFF
TRBV6-1	NA	TRBJ1-2	13	TRBD1	TGTGCCAGCAGGGGACAGGGGGCATATGGCTACACCTTC	CASRGQGAYGYTF
TRBV2	NA	TRBJ1-6	15	NA	TGTGCCAGCAGCCCGACGCCCTCGGGTAATTCACCCCTCCACTTT	CASSPTPSGNSPLHF
TRBV10-2	few	TRBJ1-1	13	NA	TGCGCCAGCAGTGAAACGGGGGACACTGAAGCTTTCTTT	CASSETGDTEAFF
TRBV9	NA	TRBJ2-7	15	TRBD1	TGTGCCAGCAGCCCGAACGACAGGGCTTACTACGAGCAGTACTTC	CASSPNDRAYYEQYF
TRBV9	NA	TRBJ1-2	13	NA	TGTGCCAGCAGCGTAGCAGTTAACTATGGCTACACCTTC	CASSVAVNYGYTF
TRBV5-1	NA	TRBJ2-2	13	NA	TGCGCCAGCAGCTTGGTAGGGAGAGGGGAGCTGTTTTTT	CASSLVGRGELFF
TRBV19	NA	TRBJ1-5	15	NA	TGTGCCAGTAGTATGGGGCAGGGCATCCATCAGCCCCAGCATTTT	CASSMGQGIHQPQHF
TRBV25-1	NA	TRBJ2-1	16	NA	TGTGCCAGCAGTGATCCCCTGATTACGCCGAACAGTGAGCAGTTCTTC	CASSDPLITPNSEQFF
TRBV19	NA	TRBJ1-4	15	TRBD1	TGTGCCAGTAGTGTACTCCGGGACAGGGACGAAAAACTGTTTTTT	CASSVLRDRDEKLFF
TRBV4-2	NA	TRBJ2-7	13	TRBD2	TGTGCCAGCAGCCCCTGGGGGGGGTACGAGCAGTACTTC	CASSPWGGYEQYF
TRBV6-5	NA	TRBJ1-1	13	TRBD1	TGTGCCAGCAGGACAGGGATGAACACTGAAGCTTTCTTT	CASRTGMNTEAFF
TRBV5-4	NA	TRBJ2-5	15	NA	TGTGCCAGCAGCTTGTTGACGGGGCGTGTGGAGACCCAGTACTTC	CASSLLTGRVETQYF
TRBV7-2	NA	TRBJ1-3	17	TRBD1	TGTGCCAGCAGCTTACCGACAGGGGGCGATCCTGGAAACACCATATATTTT	CASSLPTGGDPGNTIYF
TRBV27	NA	TRBJ2-1	11	NA	TGTGCCAGCAGAACTATGGGTGAGCAGTTCTTC	CASRTMGEQFF
TRBV4-3	NA	TRBJ1-1	16	NA	TGCGCCAGCAGCCCCCGGCAGTCAGACATGAACACTGAAGCTTTCTTT	CASSPRQSDMNTEAFF
TRBV7-2	once	TRBJ1-1	11	NA	TGTGCCAGCAGCCGGGGGGGGGAAGCTTTCTTT	CASSRGGEAFF
TRBV11-2	NA	TRBJ2-7	14	NA	TGTGCCAGCAGCCCGACCCGACGGTTCTACGAGCAGTACTTC	CASSPTRRFYEQYF
TRBV4-1	NA	TRBJ1-2	17	TRBD1	TGCGCCAGCAGCCCCCCACCGGGACAGGGATTTAACTATGGCTACACCTTC	CASSPPPGQGFNYGYTF
TRBV6-5	NA	TRBJ2-2	13	NA	TGTGCCAGCACTGACCGACTATCCGGGGAGCTGTTTTTT	CASTDRLSGELFF
TRBV6-6	NA	TRBJ1-1	13	TRBD1	TGTGCCACAAGGCGGCAGGGGGGCACTGAAGCTTTCTTT	CATRRQGGTEAFF
TRBV10-2	NA	TRBJ1-2	11	NA	TGCGCCAGCAGTGACTACTATGGCTACACCTTC	CASSDYYGYTF
TRBV7-9	NA	TRBJ2-7	12	NA	TGTGCCAGCAGCTCCGGCGCCTACGAGCAGTACTTC	CASSSGAYEQYF
TRBV7-2	NA	TRBJ1-1	15	NA	TGTGCCAGCAGCTTAGATGGGGGGATGGGGTTGGAAGCTTTCTTT	CASSLDGGMGLEAFF
TRBV27	NA	TRBJ2-2	15	NA	TGTGCCAGCAGGCTAGGGAGTCATGGCACCGGGGAGCTGTTTTTT	CASRLGSHGTGELFF
TRBV5-1	NA	TRBJ2-3	16	NA	TGCGCCAGCAGCTTGGCCGTGGGAAAGGGGGCAGATACGCAGTATTTT	CASSLAVGKGADTQYF
TRBV28	once	TRBJ2-5	14	TRBD2	TGTGCCAGCAGTACTCTAGCGGGAGGTAATTTTGGACACTTC	CASSTLAGGNFGHF
TRBV7-2	NA	TRBJ2-3	15	NA	TGTGCCAGCAGCCCCTACAGGTCACCCACAGATACGCAGTATTTT	CASSPYRSPTDTQYF
TRBV7-3	NA	TRBJ2-1	14	NA	TGTGCCAGCAGCTTAAATGTACTGGGCAATGAGCAGTTCTTC	CASSLNVLGNEQFF
TRBV5-1	NA	TRBJ2-7	17	NA	TGCGCCAGCAGCTTGAGCTTTCGGGCGCCTAAAGAGAACGAGCAGTACTTC	CASSLSFRAPKENEQYF
TRBV4-1	NA	TRBJ2-1	18	NA	TGCGCCAGCAGCCAAGGTCGTAGGGGAATAAGCTCCTACAATGAGCAGTTCTTC	CASSQGRRGISSYNEQFF
TRBV5-5	NA	TRBJ1-4	15	TRBD1	TGTGCCAGCAGTGTGCAGGGGGCGGCTAATGAAAAACTGTTTTTT	CASSVQGAANEKLFF
TRBV27	NA	TRBJ1-5	12	NA	TGTGCCAGCAGGGGGGCTAATCAGCCCCAGCATTTT	CASRGANQPQHF
TRBV30	NA	TRBJ1-1	14	TRBD1	TGTGCCTGGAGTTGGGACAGGGCGAACACTGAAGCTTTCTTT	CAWSWDRANTEAFF
TRBV27	NA	TRBJ2-7	15	TRBD1	TGTGCCAGCAGTCTAGGACAGGGGAAAACCCACGAGCAGTACTTC	CASSLGQGKTHEQYF
TRBV7-8	NA	TRBJ1-1	15	TRBD1	TGTGCCAGCAGCTTATCGGGACAGATGAACACTGAAGCTTTCTTT	CASSLSGQMNTEAFF
TRBV29-1	NA	TRBJ2-3	11	NA	TGCAGCGTTCCCCAGCTAGATACGCAGTATTTT	CSVPQLDTQYF
TRBV27	NA	TRBJ1-5	14	NA	TGTGCCAGCAGTCCCCAAGGGTACAATCAGCCCCAGCATTTT	CASSPQGYNQPQHF